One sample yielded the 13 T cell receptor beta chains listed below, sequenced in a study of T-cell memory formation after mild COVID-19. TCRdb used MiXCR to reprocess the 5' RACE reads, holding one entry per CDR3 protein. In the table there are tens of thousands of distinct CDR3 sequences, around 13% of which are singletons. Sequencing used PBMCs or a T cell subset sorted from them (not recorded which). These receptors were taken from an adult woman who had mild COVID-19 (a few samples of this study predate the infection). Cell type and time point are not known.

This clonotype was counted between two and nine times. CDR3 sequence (DNA): TGTGCCACCAGGGACTCCCTGCTTCAGCCCCAGCATTTT. Its protein product is CATRDSLLQPQHF. This chain uses TRBV15 with TRBJ1-5; D is undetermined. The CDR3 has 13 amino acids. Germline CDR1 and CDR2: LNHNV and YYDKDF (reference sequence). Trimming stripped 6 bases from V and 6 bases from J, with 12 bases between.

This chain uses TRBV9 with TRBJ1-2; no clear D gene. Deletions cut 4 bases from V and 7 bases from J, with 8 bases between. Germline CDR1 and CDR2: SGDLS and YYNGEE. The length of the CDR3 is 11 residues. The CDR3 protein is CASSYLSGYTF. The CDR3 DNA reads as TGTGCCAGCAGCTACCTCTCTGGCTACACCTTC.

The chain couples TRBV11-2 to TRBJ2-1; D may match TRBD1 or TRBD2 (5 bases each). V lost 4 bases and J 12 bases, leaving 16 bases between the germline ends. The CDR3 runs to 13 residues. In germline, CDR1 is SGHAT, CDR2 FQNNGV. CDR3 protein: CASSSPGPCGQFF. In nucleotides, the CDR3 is TGTGCCAGCAGCTCACCGGGACCATGTGGGCAGTTCTTC.

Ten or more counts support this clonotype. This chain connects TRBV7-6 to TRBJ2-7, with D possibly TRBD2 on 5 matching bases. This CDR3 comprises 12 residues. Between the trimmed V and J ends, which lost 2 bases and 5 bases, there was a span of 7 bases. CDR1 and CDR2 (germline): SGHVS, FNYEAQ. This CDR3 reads CASSLYGDEQYF. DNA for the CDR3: TGTGCCAGCAGCTTATACGGGGACGAGCAGTACTTC. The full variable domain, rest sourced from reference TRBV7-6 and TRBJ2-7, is GAGVSQSPRYKVTKRGQDVALRCDPISGHVSLYWYRQALGQGPEFLTYFNYEAQQDKSGLPNDRFSAERPEGSISTLTIQRTEQRDSAMYRCASSLYGDEQYFGPGTRLTVT.

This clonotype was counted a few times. CDR3 region: CSVEEQGGAPTDTQYF. In nucleotides, the CDR3 is TGCAGCGTTGAAGAACAAGGGGGCGCCCCAACAGATACGCAGTATTTT. The gene calls are TRBV29-1 and TRBJ2-3; 7 bases map to TRBD1. Germline loops: CDR1 SQVTM, CDR2 ANQGSEA. The V and J ends lost 0 bases and 3 bases, in that order; junction bases with no gene match: 9. This CDR3 region has 16 residues.

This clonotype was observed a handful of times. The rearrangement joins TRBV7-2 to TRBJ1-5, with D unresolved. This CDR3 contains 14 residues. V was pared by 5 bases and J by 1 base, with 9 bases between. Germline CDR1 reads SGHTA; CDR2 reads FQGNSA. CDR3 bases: TGTGCCAGCAGCGCGATCTACAGCAATCAGCCCCAGCATTTT. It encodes CASSAIYSNQPQHF.

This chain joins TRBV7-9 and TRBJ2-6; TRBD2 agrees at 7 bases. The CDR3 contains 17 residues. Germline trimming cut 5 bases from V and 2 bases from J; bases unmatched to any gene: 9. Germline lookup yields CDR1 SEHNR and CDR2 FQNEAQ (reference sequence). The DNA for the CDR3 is TGTGCCAGCAGCGAAGCGGGGCCTTACACTGGGGCCAACGTCCTGACTTTC. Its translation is CASSEAGPYTGANVLTF.

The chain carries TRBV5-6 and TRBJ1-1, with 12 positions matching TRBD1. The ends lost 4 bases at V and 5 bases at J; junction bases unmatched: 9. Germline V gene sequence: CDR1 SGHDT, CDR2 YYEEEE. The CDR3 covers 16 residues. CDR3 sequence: CASSPRDRGRGTEAFF. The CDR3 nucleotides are TGTGCCAGCAGCCCCCGGGACAGGGGGCGCGGAACTGAAGCTTTCTTT.

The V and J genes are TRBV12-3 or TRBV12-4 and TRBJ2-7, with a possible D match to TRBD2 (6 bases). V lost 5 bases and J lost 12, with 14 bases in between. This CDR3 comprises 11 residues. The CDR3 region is CASSARGEAYF. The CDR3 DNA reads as TGTGCCAGCAGTGCGCGGGGCGAGGCGTACTTC.

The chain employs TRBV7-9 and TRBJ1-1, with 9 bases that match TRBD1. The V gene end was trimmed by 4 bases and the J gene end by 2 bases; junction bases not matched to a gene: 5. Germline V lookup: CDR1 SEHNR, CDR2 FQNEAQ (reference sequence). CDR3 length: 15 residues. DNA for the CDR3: TGTGCCAGCAGCTCCCGGGACAGGGAAAACACTGAAGCTTTCTTT. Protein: CASSSRDRENTEAFF.

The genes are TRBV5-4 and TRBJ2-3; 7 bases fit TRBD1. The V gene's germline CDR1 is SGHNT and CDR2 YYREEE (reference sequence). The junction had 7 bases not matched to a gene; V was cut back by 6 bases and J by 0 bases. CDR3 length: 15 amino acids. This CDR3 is CASTLRQGSTDTQYF. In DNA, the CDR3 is TGTGCCAGCACCCTCCGACAGGGTAGCACAGATACGCAGTATTTT.

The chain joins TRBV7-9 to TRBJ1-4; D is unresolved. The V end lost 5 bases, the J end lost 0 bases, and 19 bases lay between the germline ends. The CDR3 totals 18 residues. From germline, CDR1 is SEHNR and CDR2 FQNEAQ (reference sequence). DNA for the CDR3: TGTGCCAGCAGCCCAACGGGAGGCCCGATGGCAACTAATGAAAAACTGTTTTTT. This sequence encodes CASSPTGGPMATNEKLFF.

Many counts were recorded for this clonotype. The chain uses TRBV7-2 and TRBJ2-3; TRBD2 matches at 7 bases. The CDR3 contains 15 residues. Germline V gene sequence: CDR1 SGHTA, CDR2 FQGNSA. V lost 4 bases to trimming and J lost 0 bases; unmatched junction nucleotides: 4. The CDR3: CASSSLAASTDTQYF. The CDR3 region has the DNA TGTGCCAGCAGCTCCCTAGCGGCTAGCACAGATACGCAGTATTTT. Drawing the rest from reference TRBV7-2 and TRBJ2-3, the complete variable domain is GAGVSQSPSNKVTEKGKDVELRCDPISGHTALYWYRQSLGQGLEFLIYFQGNSAPDKSGLPSDRFSAERTGGSVSTLTIQRTQQEDSAVYLCASSSLAASTDTQYFGPGTRLTVL.